Presented here are 8 T cell receptor beta chains from one specimen sequenced in a study of cytomegalovirus exposure and HLA in healthy donors. The PCR had 60 Vbeta and 13 Jbeta primers. Clones were sequenced by immunoSEQ multiplex PCR, and TCRdb holds only the in-frame ones, with some missing. Here the sample spans around 150,000 clones, about 70% being singletons. The sequenced sample consisted of PBMCs. These receptors were collected from a male donor in good health and CMV-seronegative.

The chain has TRBV5-6 and TRBJ2-1, with TRBD1 matching over 8 bases. The CDR3 sequence is 13 residues long. V was pared by 4 bases and J by 10 bases, with 7 bases of the junction left unmatched. Germline-derived CDR1 and CDR2 are SGHDT and YYEEEE. CDR3 protein: CASSPIQGVEQFF. The CDR3 coding sequence is TGTGCCAGCAGCCCAATACAGGGGGTCGAGCAGTTCTTC.

Turning to this clone: Additional DNA sequences in this sample encode the identical CDR3. V usage is TRBV9 and J usage is TRBJ1-3; D gene ambiguous. V was cut by 2 bases and J by 0 bases, with 15 bases left in between. The CDR3 is 17 residues long. CDR1 is SGDLS, CDR2 YYNGEE, per germline. The CDR3 spells CASSVAPNLSSGNTIYF. The CDR3 nucleotides read TGTGCCAGCAGCGTCGCCCCCAACTTGAGCTCTGGAAACACCATATATTTT.

V is TRBV20-1 and J is TRBJ1-1, with no clear D. The CDR3 totals 10 residues. V was clipped by 0 bases and J by 6 bases, with 2 bases between them. The germline V gene has CDR1 DFQATT and CDR2 SNEGSKA (reference sequence). CDR3 region: CSARDAEAFF. The CDR3, as DNA: TGCAGTGCTAGAGACGCTGAAGCTTTCTTT.

The chain has TRBV10-3 and TRBJ1-1; a possible D gene is TRBD1 (6 bases). The CDR3 has 13 amino acids. In germline, CDR1 is ENHRY, CDR2 SYGVKD. Trimming took 6 bases from V and 9 from J, leaving 17 bases between them. The DNA of the CDR3 is TGTGCCATCAGGAGAGACGACAGGCCCCAAGCTTTCTTT. Translation gives CAIRRDDRPQAFF.

The chain carries TRBV5-1 and TRBJ2-7; possibly TRBD2 for D (5 bases). Germline V CDR1 and CDR2: SGHRS, YFSETQ. The CDR3 totals 14 residues. With 7 bases removed from V and 0 bases from J, the gap between germline ends came to 14 bases. The CDR3 reads CASSGGGLSYEQYF. CDR3 DNA sequence: TGCGCCAGCTCGGGTGGCGGACTCTCCTACGAGCAGTACTTC. The full variable domain, completed using reference TRBV5-1 and TRBJ2-7, is KAGVTQTPRYLIKTRGQQVTLSCSPISGHRSVSWYQQTPGQGLQFLFEYFSETQRNKGNFPGRFSGRQFSNSRSEMNVSTLELGDSALYLCASSGGGLSYEQYFGPGTRLTVT.

V usage is TRBV2 and J usage is TRBJ1-2, with 10 bases aligning to TRBD1. The junction had 10 bases not matched to a gene; V was cut back by 8 bases and J by 7 bases. This CDR3 is built from 14 residues. CDR1 is SNHLY and CDR2 is FYNNEI in the germline V gene. DNA of the CDR3: TGTGCCAGCGCGAGGGACAGGGGAACCGTTGGCTACACCTTC. This sequence encodes CASARDRGTVGYTF.

CDR3 sequence: CASSKTGDNYEQYF. The CDR3 bases are TGTGCCAGCAGCAAAACAGGGGATAACTACGAGCAGTACTTC. The chain recombines TRBV9 with TRBJ2-7, with 7 bases that match TRBD1. Germline V CDR1 and CDR2: SGDLS, YYNGEE. The junction had 7 bases not matched to a gene; V was cut back by 4 bases and J by 3 bases. This CDR3 is built from 14 residues.

The chain combines TRBV19 with TRBJ2-2; the match to TRBD1 covers 8 bases. The CDR3 length is 15 residues. V shed 8 bases and J 5 bases; nucleotides not matched to a gene: 10. CDR1 is LNHDA and CDR2 is SQIVND in the germline V gene (reference sequence). The CDR3 protein is CASYPDREGTGELFF. CDR3 in DNA: TGTGCCAGTTACCCGGACAGGGAAGGGACCGGGGAGCTGTTTTTT.